This TCR beta chain comes out of a study of T cell repertoires in cytomegalovirus infection. Study details: Recently identified HLA-C-restricted CMV epitopes and well-studied HLA-B-restricted CMV epitopes were used by the study. Public TCR beta signatures marked donors with CMV infection and the matching HLA. Study-level points and caveats: HLA-C-restricted CMV clonotypes gave the most frequent clonotype in two of eight donors. The cumulative frequency of public TCR beta families identified carriers of CMV plus the relevant HLA.

This clonotype was seen only a few times. The antigen is not known. The CDR3 runs to 12 residues. CDR1 is SGHNT, CDR2 YYREEE, per germline (reference sequence). Trimming took off 0 bases at V and 7 bases at J, with 8 bases between the two ends. MiXCR was run by TCRdb on the reads, yielding one entry per CDR3 protein. Of 650,000 to 900,000 distinct CDR3 sequences in the sample, about 28% are singletons; the top ten hold approximately 14%. The sample in question was cultured CD8+ T cells from PBMCs, obtained from culture after CMV antigen stimulation. The chain recombines TRBV5-4 with TRBJ2-7; D unclear. The TCR sequence derives from a human donor in good health (CMV status not recorded). Some clones in this sample may be carry-over from other donors' samples. CDR3 loop: CASSLGTDEQYF. The DNA of the CDR3 is TGTGCCAGCAGCTTGGGGACGGATGAGCAGTACTTC.